The clone carrying this TCR beta chain was counted a single time. Study processing details: Using reference gene primer amplification, nucleated cell counts were estimated. This table comes from immunoSEQ multiplex PCR, and its TCRdb copy is limited to in-frame clones, with some not included. The V and J calls and clone size come from that table; D and trimming were worked out from the DNA. Among tens of thousands of clones, around 84% were seen once, and the ten largest hold over 2%. This CDR3 spans 14 amino acids. V gave up 5 bases and J gave up 5 bases, with 15 bases separating them. The germline CDR1 and CDR2 sequences are LNHNV and YYDKDF (reference sequence). This sample was included in a study of blood T cell repertoires in COVID-19. Study summary: T cells, B-cell-depleted T cells, or PBMCs supplied cDNA or gDNA.

The specimen was peripheral blood. The clonotype originates from a man aged 45-60 years with acute or convalescent COVID-19. V usage is TRBV15 and J usage is TRBJ1-1, with D maybe TRBD1 (5 bases). CDR3 amino acids: CATSQMGGTTEAFF. The DNA of the CDR3 is TGTGCCACCAGCCAGATGGGGGGAACGACTGAAGCTTTCTTT.